This TCR beta chain derives from a study of blood T cell repertoires in COVID-19 (dated by TCRdb to the early 2020s). Notes on the research overall: The collaborator samples originated in the United States, Italy and Spain and spanned the acute and convalescent phases of COVID-19. The prospective study material was composed of cDNA or gDNA derived from T cells, B-cell-depleted T cells, or PBMCs. Subjects who had been exposed to COVID-19, were actively infected with it, or had recovered from it provided the deeply sampled blood TCRbeta repertoires that made up the dataset. A freely available public database, intended as a resource for researchers studying the immune response to SARS-CoV-2, is where the repertoires were released. Samples were obtained from the ongoing ImmuneRACE study (first 160 participants) and from 1,200 or so subjects provided by 6 global collaborators. Sample metadata almost always included a de-identified subject ID, COVID-19 status, age in years and sex. Where available, HLA class I and class II types were obtained from metadata supplied by the sample provider rather than from assay-based typing. Broad study findings and their caveats: The amount of clinical and demographic metadata varied by source and participant and was provided uncurated.

TCRbeta CDR3 regions were amplified from genomic DNA by means of the immunoSEQ Assay, a bias-controlled multiplex PCR. The authors processed their data as follows. The number of nucleated cells in each sample was estimated by amplification of reference gene primers within the assay. To quantify the absolute abundance of each unique TCRbeta CDR3 rearrangement, sequence reads were collapsed and filtered. For each sample, productive Simpson clonality was calculated by taking the square root of Simpson's diversity index across productive rearrangements. The table was pulled from immuneACCESS by TCRdb, which kept in-frame rearrangements only. Such tables lose some clones; where checked, under half of the loss comes from unresolved V genes, and the rest has no known cause. The V and J calls and the clone size are those of that table, but D and trimming were determined from the DNA. Across this sample there are about 290,000 clones, with about 85% seen only once. Approximately 4.1% of the sample is taken by the ten largest.

The collaborating institutions used their own protocols to collect whole blood in K2EDTA tubes. For TCRbeta analysis, collaborator samples were shipped as frozen whole blood, as isolated PBMCs, or as DNA extracted from either sample type. V is shortened by 3 bases, J by 2 bases, and the region joining them spans 8 bases. The CDR1 and CDR2 encoded by the germline V gene are MNHEY and SVGAGI. Its CDR3 holds 13 amino acids, cysteine through phenylalanine. Here the CDR3 DNA is all that survives: 39 bases in frame from base 1. Remarks on this clone: Its specific antigen is unknown. Per-base quality was not reported, and no clone a single base away is much larger than it.

This receptor was obtained from a woman aged 45-65 years with active or convalescent COVID-19. Rearrangement joined TRBV6-5 to TRBJ2-7; a weak D assignment points to TRBD2 (6 bases agree). The specimen was peripheral blood. The DNA sequence reads TGTGCCAGCAGTTATAGCGGAACCTACGAGCAGTACTTC. Its amino acids are CASSYSGTYEQYF.